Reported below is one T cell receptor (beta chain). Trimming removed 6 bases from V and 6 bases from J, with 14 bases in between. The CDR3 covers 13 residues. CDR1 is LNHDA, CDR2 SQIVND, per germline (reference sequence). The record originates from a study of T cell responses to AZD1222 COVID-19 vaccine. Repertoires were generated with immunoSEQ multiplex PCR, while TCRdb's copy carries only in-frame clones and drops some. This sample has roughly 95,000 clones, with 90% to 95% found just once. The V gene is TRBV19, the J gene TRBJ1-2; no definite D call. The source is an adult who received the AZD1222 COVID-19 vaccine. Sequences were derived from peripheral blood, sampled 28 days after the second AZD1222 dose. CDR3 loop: CASSSMRQNGYTF. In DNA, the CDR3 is TGTGCCAGTAGCTCTATGCGGCAGAATGGCTACACCTTC.